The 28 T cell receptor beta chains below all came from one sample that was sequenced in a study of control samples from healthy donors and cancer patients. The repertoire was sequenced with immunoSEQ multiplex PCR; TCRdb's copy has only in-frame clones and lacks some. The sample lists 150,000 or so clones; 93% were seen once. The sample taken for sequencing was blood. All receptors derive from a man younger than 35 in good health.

CDR3 DNA sequence: TGCGCCAGCAATCACGTGAGCGGGTATTCCTACGAGCAGTACTTC. Its protein is CASNHVSGYSYEQYF. This rearrangement joins TRBV5-1 to TRBJ2-7; D may be TRBD2 (6 bases). Trimming stripped 6 bases from V and 1 base from J, with 17 bases between. The CDR3 is 15 residues long. In germline, CDR1 is SGHRS, CDR2 YFSETQ.

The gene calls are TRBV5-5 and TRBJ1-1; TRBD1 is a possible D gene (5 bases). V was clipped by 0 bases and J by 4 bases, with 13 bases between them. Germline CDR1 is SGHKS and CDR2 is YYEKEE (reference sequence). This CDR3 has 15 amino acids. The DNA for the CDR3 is TGTGCCAGCAGCTTGGAGTGGGGGGGTGGCACTGAAGCTTTCTTT. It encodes CASSLEWGGGTEAFF. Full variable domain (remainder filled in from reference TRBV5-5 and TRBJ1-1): DAGVTQSPTHLIKTRGQQVTLRCSPISGHKSVSWYQQVLGQGPQFIFQYYEKEERGRGNFPDRFSARQFPNYSSELNVNALLLGDSALYLCASSLEWGGGTEAFFGQGTRLTVV.

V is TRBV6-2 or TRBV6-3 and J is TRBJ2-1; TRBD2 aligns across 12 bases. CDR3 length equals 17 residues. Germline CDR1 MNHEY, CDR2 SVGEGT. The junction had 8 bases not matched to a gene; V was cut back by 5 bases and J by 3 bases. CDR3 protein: CASSRTSGRSGYNEQFF. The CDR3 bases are TGTGCCAGCAGTCGTACTAGCGGGAGGTCCGGCTACAATGAGCAGTTCTTC.

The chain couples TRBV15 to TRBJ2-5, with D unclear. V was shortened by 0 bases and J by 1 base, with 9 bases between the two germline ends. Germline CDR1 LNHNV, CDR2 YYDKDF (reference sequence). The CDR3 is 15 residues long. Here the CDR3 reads CATSRDDLVQETQYF. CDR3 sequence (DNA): TGTGCCACCAGCAGAGATGACTTAGTCCAAGAGACCCAGTACTTC.

CDR3 residues: CASSQTDTYEQYF. CDR3 DNA: TGTGCCAGCAGCCAAACGGACACTTACGAGCAGTACTTC. The chain couples TRBV4-2 to TRBJ2-7; D is possibly TRBD1 (5 bases). Germline loops: CDR1 LGHNA, CDR2 YNFKEQ. The CDR3 covers 13 residues. V gave up 2 bases and J gave up 4 bases, with 9 bases separating them.

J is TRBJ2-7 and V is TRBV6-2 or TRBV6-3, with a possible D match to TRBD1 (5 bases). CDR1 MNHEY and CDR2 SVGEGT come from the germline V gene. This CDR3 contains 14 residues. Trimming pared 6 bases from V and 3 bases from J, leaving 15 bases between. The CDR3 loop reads CASSNPDSYYEQYF. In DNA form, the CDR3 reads TGTGCCAGCAGCAATCCCGACAGTTACTACGAGCAGTACTTC.

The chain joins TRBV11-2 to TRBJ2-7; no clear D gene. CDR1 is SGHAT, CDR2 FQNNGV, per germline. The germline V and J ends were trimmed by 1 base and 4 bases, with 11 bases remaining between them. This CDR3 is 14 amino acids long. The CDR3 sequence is CASSLAYAKYEQYF. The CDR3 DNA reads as TGTGCCAGCAGCTTAGCATATGCGAAGTACGAGCAGTACTTC.

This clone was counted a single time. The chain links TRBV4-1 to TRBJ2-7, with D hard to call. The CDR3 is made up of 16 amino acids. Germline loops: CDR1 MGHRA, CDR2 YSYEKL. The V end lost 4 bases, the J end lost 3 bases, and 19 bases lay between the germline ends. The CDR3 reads CASSLQDSEPGYEQYF. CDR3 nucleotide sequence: TGCGCCAGCAGCCTCCAAGACTCTGAACCGGGCTACGAGCAGTACTTC.

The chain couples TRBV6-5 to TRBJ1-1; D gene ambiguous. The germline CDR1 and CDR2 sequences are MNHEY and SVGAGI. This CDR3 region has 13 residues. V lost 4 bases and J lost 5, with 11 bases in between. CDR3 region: CASSLDPETEAFF. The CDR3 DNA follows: TGTGCCAGCAGTTTAGACCCTGAAACTGAAGCTTTCTTT.

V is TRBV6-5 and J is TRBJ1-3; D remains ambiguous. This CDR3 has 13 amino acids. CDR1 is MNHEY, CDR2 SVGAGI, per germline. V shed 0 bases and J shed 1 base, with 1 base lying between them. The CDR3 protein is CASSYSSGNTIYF. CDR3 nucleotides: TGTGCCAGCAGTTACTCTTCTGGAAACACCATATATTTT.

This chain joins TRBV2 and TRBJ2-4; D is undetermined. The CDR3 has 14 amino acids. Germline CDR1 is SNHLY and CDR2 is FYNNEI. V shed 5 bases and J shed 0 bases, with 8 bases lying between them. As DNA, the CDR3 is TGTGCCAGCAGTCTCACAGAAGCCAAAAACATTCAGTACTTC. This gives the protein CASSLTEAKNIQYF.

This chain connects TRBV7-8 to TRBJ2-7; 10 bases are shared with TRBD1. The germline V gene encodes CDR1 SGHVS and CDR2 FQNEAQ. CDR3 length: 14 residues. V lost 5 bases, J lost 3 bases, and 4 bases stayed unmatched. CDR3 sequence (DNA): TGTGCCAGCAGCGAGACAGGGGGCGGCTACGAGCAGTACTTC. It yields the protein CASSETGGGYEQYF.

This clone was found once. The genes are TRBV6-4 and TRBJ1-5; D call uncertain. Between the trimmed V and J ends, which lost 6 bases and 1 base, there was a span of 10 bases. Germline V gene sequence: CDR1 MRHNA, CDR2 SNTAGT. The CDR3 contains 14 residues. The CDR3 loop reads CASRNTESNQPQHF. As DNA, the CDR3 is TGTGCCAGCAGGAATACAGAAAGCAATCAGCCCCAGCATTTT.

CDR3 sequence: CASSLLQSNEQYF. DNA of the CDR3: TGTGCCAGCAGCTTATTACAGTCCAACGAGCAGTACTTC. J is TRBJ2-7 and V is TRBV5-5; D is unresolved. The CDR3 length is 13 residues. V shed 2 bases and J shed 5 bases, with 11 bases lying between them. In germline, CDR1 is SGHKS, CDR2 YYEKEE (reference sequence).

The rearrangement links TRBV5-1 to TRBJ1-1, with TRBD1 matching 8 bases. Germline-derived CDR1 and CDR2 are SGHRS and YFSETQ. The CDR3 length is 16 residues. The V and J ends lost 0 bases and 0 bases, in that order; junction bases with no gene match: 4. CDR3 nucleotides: TGCGCCAGCAGCTTGGAGACAGGGGACATGAACACTGAAGCTTTCTTT. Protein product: CASSLETGDMNTEAFF.

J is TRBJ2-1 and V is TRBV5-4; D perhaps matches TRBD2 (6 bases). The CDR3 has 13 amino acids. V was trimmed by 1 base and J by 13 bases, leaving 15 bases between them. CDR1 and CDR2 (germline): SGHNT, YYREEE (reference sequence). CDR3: CASSLYGSFEQFF. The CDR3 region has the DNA TGTGCCAGCAGCTTGTACGGGAGCTTTGAACAGTTCTTC.

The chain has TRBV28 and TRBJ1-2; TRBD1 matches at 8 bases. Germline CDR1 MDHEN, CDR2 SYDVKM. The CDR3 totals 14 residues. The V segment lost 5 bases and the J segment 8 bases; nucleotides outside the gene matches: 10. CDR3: CASSPPTGEWGYTF. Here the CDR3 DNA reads TGTGCCAGCAGTCCGCCGACAGGGGAATGGGGCTACACCTTC.

CDR3 DNA sequence: TGTGCCCCGAGCCCCTTCTACGAGCAGTACTTC. Residues: CAPSPFYEQYF. This chain uses TRBV21-1 with TRBJ2-7; the DNA was not used to check the table's D call, TRBD2. TRBV21-1 counts as a pseudogene. This CDR3 spans 11 amino acids.

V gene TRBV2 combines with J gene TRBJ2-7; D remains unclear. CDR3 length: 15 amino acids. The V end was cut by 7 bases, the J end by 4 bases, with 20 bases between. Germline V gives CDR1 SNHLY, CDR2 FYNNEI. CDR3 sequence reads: CASTWGNGIGYEQYF. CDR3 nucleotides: TGTGCCAGCACATGGGGAAATGGTATTGGGTACGAGCAGTACTTC.

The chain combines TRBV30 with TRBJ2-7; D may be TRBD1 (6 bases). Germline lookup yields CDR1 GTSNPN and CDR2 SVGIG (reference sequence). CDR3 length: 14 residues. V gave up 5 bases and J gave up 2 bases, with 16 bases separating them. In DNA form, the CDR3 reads TGTGCCTGGGCTACAGGGAGAGCCCCCTACGAGCAGTACTTC. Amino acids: CAWATGRAPYEQYF.

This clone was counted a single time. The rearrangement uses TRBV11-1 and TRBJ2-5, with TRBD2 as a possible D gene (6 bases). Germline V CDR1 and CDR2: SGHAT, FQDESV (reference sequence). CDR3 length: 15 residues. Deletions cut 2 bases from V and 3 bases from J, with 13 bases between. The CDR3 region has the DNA TGTGCCAGCAGCTTACGCGGGATTGGGGAAGAGACCCAGTACTTC. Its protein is CASSLRGIGEETQYF.

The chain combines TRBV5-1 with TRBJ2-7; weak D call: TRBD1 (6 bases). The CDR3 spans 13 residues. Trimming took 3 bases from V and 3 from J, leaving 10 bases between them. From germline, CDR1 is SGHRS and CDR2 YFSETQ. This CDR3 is CASSSTGFYEQYF. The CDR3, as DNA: TGCGCCAGCAGCTCCACAGGGTTCTACGAGCAGTACTTC.

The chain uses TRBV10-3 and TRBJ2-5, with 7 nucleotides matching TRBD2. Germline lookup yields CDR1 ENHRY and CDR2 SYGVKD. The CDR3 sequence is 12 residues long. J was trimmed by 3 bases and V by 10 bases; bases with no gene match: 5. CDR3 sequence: CATGGGEETQYF. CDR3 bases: TGTGCCACCGGCGGGGGAGAAGAGACCCAGTACTTC.

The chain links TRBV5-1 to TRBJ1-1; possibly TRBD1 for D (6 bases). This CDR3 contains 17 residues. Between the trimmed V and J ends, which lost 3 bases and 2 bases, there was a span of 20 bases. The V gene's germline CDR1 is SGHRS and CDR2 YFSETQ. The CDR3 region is CASSSGLDRLTNTEAFF. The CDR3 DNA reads TGCGCCAGCAGCTCGGGCCTGGACAGATTGACAAACACTGAAGCTTTCTTT. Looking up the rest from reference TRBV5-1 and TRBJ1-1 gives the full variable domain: KAGVTQTPRYLIKTRGQQVTLSCSPISGHRSVSWYQQTPGQGLQFLFEYFSETQRNKGNFPGRFSGRQFSNSRSEMNVSTLELGDSALYLCASSSGLDRLTNTEAFFGQGTRLTVV.

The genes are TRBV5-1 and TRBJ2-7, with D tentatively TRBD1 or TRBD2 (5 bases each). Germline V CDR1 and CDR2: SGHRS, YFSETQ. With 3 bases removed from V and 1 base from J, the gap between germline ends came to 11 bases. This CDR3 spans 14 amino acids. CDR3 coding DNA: TGCGCCAGCAGCTCCGGTGGGGGTTCCTACGAGCAGTACTTC. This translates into CASSSGGGSYEQYF.

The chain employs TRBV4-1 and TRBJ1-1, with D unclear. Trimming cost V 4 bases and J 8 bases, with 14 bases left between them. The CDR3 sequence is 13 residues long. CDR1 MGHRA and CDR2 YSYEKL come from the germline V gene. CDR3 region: CASSLPWWEEAFF. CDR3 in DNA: TGCGCCAGCAGCCTACCATGGTGGGAAGAAGCTTTCTTT.

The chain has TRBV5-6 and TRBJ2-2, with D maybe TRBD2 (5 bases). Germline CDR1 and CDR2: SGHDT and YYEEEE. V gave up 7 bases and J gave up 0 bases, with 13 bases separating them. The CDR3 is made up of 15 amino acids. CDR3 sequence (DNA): TGTGCCAGCTCACGGACTGAAGCGAACACCGGGGAGCTGTTTTTT. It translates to CASSRTEANTGELFF.

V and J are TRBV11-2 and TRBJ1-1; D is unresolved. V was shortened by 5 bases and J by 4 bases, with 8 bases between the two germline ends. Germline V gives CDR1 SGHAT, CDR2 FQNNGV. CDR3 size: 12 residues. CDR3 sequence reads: CASSQESTEAFF. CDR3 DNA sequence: TGTGCCAGCAGCCAAGAGAGCACTGAAGCTTTCTTT.